Each of the 16 T cell receptor beta chains below was sequenced from the same sample in a study of cytomegalovirus exposure and HLA in healthy donors. With 60 Vbeta and 13 Jbeta primers, the PCR was carried out. TCRdb's copy holds only in-frame clones and misses some; the assay was immunoSEQ multiplex PCR. The table has approximately 120,000 clones, nearly 80% seen once. Sequences were obtained from PBMCs. The receptors were gathered from a middle-aged woman in good health and CMV-seronegative.

The chain couples TRBV4-3 to TRBJ2-2; 7 bases align to TRBD2. The CDR3 loop spans 16 amino acids. With 1 base clipped from V and 6 bases from J, the junction kept 8 bases outside the gene matches. Germline loops: CDR1 LGHNA, CDR2 YSLEER. The DNA for the CDR3 is TGCGCCAGCAGCCAAGTTCGGGGGGTCCCCGCCGGGGAGCTGTTTTTT. It is translated as CASSQVRGVPAGELFF.

This clone was recorded once. This sequence joins TRBV19 and TRBJ2-6, with D tentatively TRBD1 (6 bases). The CDR3 has 16 residues. Germline CDR1 LNHDA, CDR2 SQIVND (reference sequence). Deletions cut 8 bases from V and 8 bases from J, with 22 bases between. For the CDR3, the DNA is TGTGCCAGTGGGGGCCCAGGGAGCCCCGTATCCAACGTCCTGACTTTC. Translated: CASGGPGSPVSNVLTF. Full variable domain (outside the CDR3, taken from reference TRBV19 and TRBJ2-6): DGGITQSPKYLFRKEGQNVTLSCEQNLNHDAMYWYRQDPGQGLRLIYYSQIVNDFQKGDIAEGYSVSREKKESFPLTVTSAQKNPTAFYLCASGGPGSPVSNVLTFGAGSRLTVL.

The chain employs TRBV5-4 and TRBJ2-3, with TRBD2 matching over 8 bases. V lost 2 bases, J lost 6 bases, and 5 bases stayed unmatched. The CDR3 is 14 residues long. Germline CDR1 and CDR2: SGHNT and YYREEE (reference sequence). Here the CDR3 reads CASSLEAGADTQYF. Here the CDR3 DNA reads TGTGCCAGCAGCTTAGAAGCGGGAGCTGATACGCAGTATTTT.

V and J are TRBV5-5 and TRBJ1-2; 7 positions match TRBD1. The CDR3 contains 14 residues. Germline CDR1 SGHKS, CDR2 YYEKEE (reference sequence). V dropped 5 bases and J dropped 3; count of bases not matched to a gene: 7. The CDR3 is CASRAPTGHYGYTF. CDR3 bases: TGTGCCAGCAGGGCCCCGACAGGGCACTATGGCTACACCTTC.

This rearrangement joins TRBV10-3 to TRBJ1-5; 9 positions match TRBD1. Trimming cost V 8 bases and J 6 bases; bases outside gene matches: 8. The CDR3 spans 14 residues. From germline, CDR1 is ENHRY and CDR2 SYGVKD. CDR3 DNA sequence: TGTGCCATCGGGGGACAGGGAGGGGCTCAGCCCCAGCATTTT. Encoded protein: CAIGGQGGAQPQHF.

Regarding this clone: Sequence at one end of the junction differs from germline and may be a read error. This rearrangement joins TRBV5-4 to TRBJ1-1, with 7 positions matching TRBD1. From germline, CDR1 is SGHNT and CDR2 YYREEE (reference sequence). This CDR3 contains 12 residues. The CDR3 region is CASSKGTDRQIF. Here the CDR3 DNA reads TGTGCCAGCAGCAAAGGGACAGACCGCCAGATCTTT.

The chain uses TRBV2 and TRBJ2-3; 7 bases map to TRBD2. Unmatched junction bases numbered 2, after V lost 2 bases and J lost 0 bases. This CDR3 contains 15 residues. CDR1 SNHLY and CDR2 FYNNEI come from the germline V gene. CDR3 sequence reads: CASSELGRSTDTQYF. CDR3 DNA sequence: TGTGCCAGCAGTGAACTCGGGAGGAGCACAGATACGCAGTATTTT.

This clone is medium-sized by share. The chain has TRBV6-5 and TRBJ2-1; no clear D. Germline V gene lookup returns CDR1 MNHEY and CDR2 SVGAGI. The CDR3 has 14 amino acids. Between the trimmed V and J ends, which lost 2 bases and 6 bases, there was a span of 11 bases. In nucleotides, the CDR3 is TGTGCCAGCAGTTACACCTCCTCCAGCAATGAGCAGTTCTTC. Its protein product is CASSYTSSSNEQFF.

The rearrangement uses TRBV5-4 and TRBJ2-4, with 9 bases that match TRBD2. Germline CDR1 SGHNT, CDR2 YYREEE (reference sequence). This CDR3 is built from 16 residues. The V and J ends lost 4 bases and 0 bases, in that order; junction bases with no gene match: 5. The chain's CDR3 is CASSPAGGRAKNIQYF. The CDR3 DNA reads TGTGCCAGCAGCCCAGCGGGAGGCCGAGCCAAAAACATTCAGTACTTC.

This rearrangement joins TRBV10-2 to TRBJ1-1; D is undetermined. Per the germline V gene, CDR1 is WSHSY and CDR2 is SAAADI. V was trimmed by 2 bases and J by 11 bases, leaving 9 bases between them. The CDR3 has 11 amino acids. DNA of the CDR3: TGCGCCAGCAGTGAGGGAGTTCTGGCTTTCTTT. It encodes CASSEGVLAFF.

V and J are TRBV7-9 and TRBJ2-1; no reliable D call. V shed 7 bases and J shed 2 bases, with 3 bases lying between them. Germline CDR1 reads SEHNR; CDR2 reads FQNEAQ (reference sequence). The CDR3 length is 11 residues. The CDR3, as DNA: TGTGCCAGCACTACCTACAATGAGCAGTTCTTC. This translates into CASTTYNEQFF.

This clone occurred a few times. This chain connects TRBV28 to TRBJ1-1, with D possibly matching TRBD1 (6 bases). Germline values: CDR1 MDHEN, CDR2 SYDVKM. The CDR3 loop spans 15 amino acids. Trimming took off 5 bases at V and 3 bases at J, with 16 bases between the two ends. Written as DNA, the CDR3 is TGTGCCAGCAGTCCCCCAGGGGTTGGGGACACTGAAGCTTTCTTT. Translation gives CASSPPGVGDTEAFF.

This clone was seen just once. One end of the junction varies from germline; a read error may be responsible. CDR3 region: CASSDWRSENSQYF. In DNA form, the CDR3 reads TGTGCCAGCAGTGACTGGCGCTCGGAAAACAGTCAGTACTTC. The chain carries TRBV2 and TRBJ2-4; D is ambiguous. CDR3 length: 14 residues. Germline CDR1 SNHLY, CDR2 FYNNEI.

This chain links TRBV2 with TRBJ1-4, with D perhaps TRBD1 (6 bases). Trimming took off 8 bases at V and 5 bases at J, with 12 bases between the two ends. Germline CDR1 reads SNHLY; CDR2 reads FYNNEI. The length of the CDR3 is 13 residues. The CDR3 here is CASHRDINEKLFF. The CDR3 DNA reads as TGTGCCAGCCACCGGGACATAAATGAAAAACTGTTTTTT.

This chain uses TRBV7-9 with TRBJ2-7; maybe TRBD2 (6 bases). Germline V lookup: CDR1 SEHNR, CDR2 FQNEAQ (reference sequence). The CDR3 is 13 amino acids. V was trimmed by 1 base and J by 6 bases, leaving 10 bases between them. CDR3 sequence: CASSLDGSAEQYF. DNA of the CDR3: TGTGCCAGCAGCTTAGACGGGAGTGCCGAGCAGTACTTC.

The CDR3 here is CASSEQGYGYTF. Here the CDR3 DNA reads TGTGCCAGCAGTGAACAGGGCTATGGCTACACCTTC. The chain is built from TRBV5-4 and TRBJ1-2, with D maybe TRBD1 (6 bases). Trimming left V 5 bases short and J 4 bases short, with 9 bases between. Germline CDR1 reads SGHNT; CDR2 reads YYREEE (reference sequence). The CDR3 runs to 12 residues.